These T cell receptor beta chains were read from a single sample in a study of T cell repertoires in cytomegalovirus infection. Their antigens are not known. MiXCR, run by TCRdb on the reads, gives a single entry per CDR3 protein. The data show around 750,000 distinct CDR3 sequences, approximately 30% seen once. The material was cultured CD8+ T cells from PBMCs, obtained from culture after CMV antigen stimulation. The receptors were gathered from a human donor in good health (CMV status not recorded). Some clones in this sample may be carry-over from other donors' samples. The CDR3 runs from the conserved cysteine through the conserved F or W. A D gene is named only where the DNA matches it firmly. Rows give clone size only sometimes, using once, few, many, or a class for an expanded clone.

size: few; V: TRBV12-3/TRBV12-4; D: -; J: TRBJ1-1; CDR3: CASSLRGMGTEAFF; DNA: TGTGCCAGCAGTCTTCGGGGGATGGGGACTGAAGCTTTCTTT
size: -; V: TRBV6-1; D: -; J: TRBJ2-3; CDR3: CASTERGRGRDTQYF; DNA: TGTGCCAGCACCGAAAGGGGCCGGGGACGGGATACGCAGTATTTT
size: many; V: TRBV7-2; D: -; J: TRBJ1-4; CDR3: CASSLSLYSEKLFF; DNA: TGTGCCAGCAGCTTGTCCCTCTATTCTGAAAAACTGTTTTTT
size: -; V: TRBV2; D: TRBD2; J: TRBJ2-1; CDR3: CASSDPELADEQFF; DNA: TGTGCCAGCAGTGACCCCGAACTAGCGGATGAGCAGTTCTTC
size: -; V: TRBV2; D: -; J: TRBJ1-2; CDR3: CASSVEDSAYGYTF; DNA: TGTGCCAGCAGTGTAGAGGATTCGGCCTATGGCTACACCTTC
size: few; V: TRBV25-1; D: -; J: TRBJ1-1; CDR3: CASSEYFMGRQPDPHKKMNTEAFF; DNA: TGTGCCAGCAGTGAATACTTTATGGGGAGACAACCAGACCCTCATAAAAAAATGAACACTGAAGCTTTCTTT
size: -; V: TRBV2; D: -; J: TRBJ1-1; CDR3: CASDGVEAFF; DNA: TGTGCCAGCGACGGCGTTGAAGCTTTCTTT
size: -; V: TRBV4-1; D: TRBD1; J: TRBJ2-6; CDR3: CASSQDTGVANVLTF; DNA: TGCGCCAGCAGCCAAGACACAGGGGTTGCCAACGTCCTGACTTTC
size: few; V: TRBV14; D: TRBD1; J: TRBJ2-7; CDR3: CASSQARGQLNYEQYF; DNA: TGTGCCAGCAGCCAAGCACGGGGACAGCTTAACTACGAGCAGTACTTC
size: once; V: TRBV6-6; D: -; J: TRBJ1-1; CDR3: CASSYIGGREAFF; DNA: TGTGCCAGCAGTTACATCGGGGGGCGGGAAGCTTTCTTT
size: -; V: TRBV6-6; D: -; J: TRBJ1-2; CDR3: CAGSYSTLGNYGYTF; DNA: TGTGCCGGCAGTTACTCGACCCTGGGAAACTATGGCTACACCTTC
size: -; V: TRBV27; D: -; J: TRBJ2-3; CDR3: CASSFLLGEADTQYF; DNA: TGTGCCAGCAGTTTTTTGTTGGGGGAGGCAGATACGCAGTATTTT
size: few; V: TRBV11-2; D: -; J: TRBJ2-7; CDR3: CASSLGMGRVHEQYF; DNA: TGTGCCAGCAGCTTAGGGATGGGCAGGGTCCACGAGCAGTACTTC
size: -; V: TRBV5-1; D: -; J: TRBJ2-1; CDR3: CASSLESGPEQFF; DNA: TGCGCCAGCAGCTTGGAATCGGGACCTGAGCAGTTCTTC